These T cell receptor beta chains were read from a single sample in a study of PD-1 blockade in mismatch repair-deficient tumors. The protocol was immunoSEQ multiplex PCR, while the TCRdb copy is restricted to in-frame clones and leaves out a portion. Of approximately 51,000 clones listed, over 75% were seen once; the top ten hold about 8.1%. The sequenced sample was peripheral blood, obtained 20 weeks after starting pembrolizumab. The receptors here all came from an adult with mismatch repair-deficient cancer. Both conserved end residues are part of each CDR3. The D gene is left open where the match is weak. Not every row has a clone size; where given, it reads once, few, many or a size class.

TRBJ2-7 | NA | TRBD1 | TRBV11-2 | TGTGCCAGCAGCTTAGTCGCCAGGGGGCCCGACGAGCAGTACTTC | CASSLVARGPDEQYF
TRBJ2-5 | NA | NA | TRBV2 | TGTGCCTCGAGTGAGGGGGTACATGAGACCCAGTACTTC | CASSEGVHETQYF
TRBJ1-2 | NA | TRBD1 | TRBV11-3 | TGTGCCAGCAGCCTGGGACAGGGAGGATACTATGGCTACACCTTC | CASSLGQGGYYGYTF
TRBJ2-7 | NA | TRBD1 | TRBV9 | TGTGCCAGCAGCCCCCCGGACAGGGTCTACGAGCAGTACTTC | CASSPPDRVYEQYF
TRBJ1-5 | NA | NA | TRBV11-3 | TGTGCCAGCAGCTTAAAGGGGTATTACAATCAGCCCCAGCATTTT | CASSLKGYYNQPQHF
TRBJ2-1 | few | NA | TRBV7-6 | TGTGCCAGCAGCTCTACTCGGCAGGGCTATGAGCAGTTCTTC | CASSSTRQGYEQFF
TRBJ2-7 | NA | TRBD2 | TRBV6-5 | TGTGCCAGCAGTTCCCCGGGTGGCGGGAGAAGTTACGAGCAGTACTTC | CASSSPGGGRSYEQYF
TRBJ1-2 | NA | NA | TRBV11-2 | TGTGCCAGCAGCTCAACAGGACTTAGTGACTATGGCTACACCTTC | CASSSTGLSDYGYTF
TRBJ2-1 | NA | NA | TRBV20-1 | TGCAGTGCTAGATCGGGGATTGAGCAGTTCTTC | CSARSGIEQFF
TRBJ1-1 | NA | NA | TRBV6-6 | TGTGCCAGCAGTTGGGGGGCCGACGGGGAAGCTTTCTTT | CASSWGADGEAFF
TRBJ2-7 | NA | NA | TRBV18 | TGTGCCAGCTCACTCACCGAACTAGTCTCCGAGCAGTACTTC | CASSLTELVSEQYF
TRBJ1-2 | NA | NA | TRBV6-6 | TGTGCCAGCAGTGCAGGGAGAATGGTAGGCTACACCTTC | CASSAGRMVGYTF
TRBJ2-7 | NA | TRBD1 | TRBV14 | TGTGCCAGCAGCTTTTCAGGGGGCATCGAGCAGTACTTC | CASSFSGGIEQYF
TRBJ2-3 | once | NA | TRBV10-1 | TGCGCCTGCCGCATCAGGGAAGCTAGCAGAGGAGATACGCAGTATTTT | CACRIREASRGDTQYF
TRBJ1-1 | NA | TRBD1 | TRBV5-1 | TGCGCCAGCAGGGGGACAGGGGGTCCCGGGGTTGGCGTTTTCTTT | CASRGTGGPGVGVFF
TRBJ2-7 | once | TRBD2 | TRBV7-6 | TGTGCCAGCGGGGGGGGACCATCCTACGAGCAGTACTTC | CASGGGPSYEQYF
TRBJ1-1 | NA | NA | TRBV19 | TGTGCCAGTAGTATAGGTGAGCCCGGGACTGAAGCTTTCTTT | CASSIGEPGTEAFF
TRBJ2-3 | NA | TRBD2 | TRBV7-2 | TGTGCCAGCAGCTTAACTAGCGGGGCCAAGGTGCAGTATTTT | CASSLTSGAKVQYF
TRBJ1-3 | NA | NA | TRBV18 | TGTGCCAGCTCACCGGGAAGGGGCCCTCAGACTGGAAACACCATATATTTT | CASSPGRGPQTGNTIYF
TRBJ1-2 | NA | NA | TRBV13 | TGTGCCAGCAGCGACGGGACGCAACTCTATGGCTACACCTTC | CASSDGTQLYGYTF
TRBJ1-1 | few | NA | TRBV19 | TGTGCCAGTTACAGGAACACTGAAGCTTTCTTT | CASYRNTEAFF
TRBJ1-5 | NA | NA | TRBV19 | TGTGCCAGTGAGCCAAGGGGTCCCAGCAATCAGCCCCAGCATTTT | CASEPRGPSNQPQHF
TRBJ2-1 | NA | NA | TRBV7-3 | TGTGCCAGCAGCGGCACCGGGTACTACAATGAGCAGTTCTTC | CASSGTGYYNEQFF
TRBJ2-1 | NA | TRBD2 | TRBV9 | TGTGCCAGCAGCCCGAGCGTAGGCGGGAGTGATAATGAGCAGTTCTTC | CASSPSVGGSDNEQFF
TRBJ2-7 | once | TRBD2 | TRBV9 | TGTGCCAGCAGCGCTACTAGCGAAATATTACGCGAGCAGTACTTC | CASSATSEILREQYF
TRBJ2-1 | NA | NA | TRBV7-9 | TGTGCTAGCAGCCCTGACATATACAATGAGCAGTTCTTC | CASSPDIYNEQFF